Each of the 25 T cell receptor beta chains below was sequenced from the same sample in a study of ipilimumab plus nivolumab after autologous stem cell transplantation. TCRdb's table, derived via immunoSEQ multiplex PCR, lists solely in-frame clones and lacks some. The repertoire has fewer than 85,000 clones, 75% to 85% of them found once; the top ten carry 2% to 2.5%. Sequenced here: PBMCs, sampled in a trial of ipilimumab plus nivolumab as post-transplant consolidation. Receptor source: a male donor with diffuse large B-cell lymphoma.

The chain carries TRBV19 and TRBJ1-1; possible D gene TRBD1, 6 bases. The V end was cut by 3 bases, the J end by 1 base, with 9 bases between. The CDR3 extends over 14 amino acids. The germline V gene encodes CDR1 LNHDA and CDR2 SQIVND (reference sequence). CDR3 protein: CASSIGGQNTEAFF. CDR3 nucleotides: TGTGCCAGTAGTATCGGGGGACAGAACACTGAAGCTTTCTTT.

This sequence joins TRBV15 and TRBJ2-3; 10 bases are shared with TRBD2. The CDR3 length is 20 residues. Trimming took 0 bases from V and 0 from J; bases not matched to a gene: 12. Germline CDR1 and CDR2: LNHNV and YYDKDF (reference sequence). CDR3 DNA sequence: TGTGCCACCAGCAGAGATCTCTGGCTAGCGGGGGCCGGAAGCACAGATACGCAGTATTTT. This encodes CATSRDLWLAGAGSTDTQYF.

The CDR3 coding sequence is TGTGCCAGCAGCCGAGAGATGGACAGGGGGCGCGAAAAACTGTTTTTT. Encoded protein: CASSREMDRGREKLFF. This chain uses TRBV5-6 with TRBJ1-4, with 11 positions matching TRBD1. The CDR3 length is 16 residues. CDR1 SGHDT and CDR2 YYEEEE come from the germline V gene. Trimming removed 4 bases from V and 8 bases from J; junction bases left unmatched: 10. The whole variable domain, filled in from reference TRBV5-6 and TRBJ1-4, reads DAGVTQSPTHLIKTRGQQVTLRCSPKSGHDTVSWYQQALGQGPQFIFQYYEEEERQRGNFPDRFSGHQFPNYSSELNVNALLLGDSALYLCASSREMDRGREKLFFGSGTQLSVL.

The chain recombines TRBV7-3 with TRBJ2-7; a weak D match, TRBD1 (5 bases). V was clipped by 5 bases and J by 7 bases, with 12 bases between them. The CDR3 consists of 12 residues. Germline V CDR1 and CDR2: SGHTA, FQGTGA. The CDR3 loop reads CASSPAQGEQYF. The CDR3 region has the DNA TGTGCCAGCAGCCCGGCCCAGGGAGAGCAGTACTTC.

This chain joins TRBV28 and TRBJ2-1; D possibly matches TRBD1 or TRBD2 (5 bases each). Trimming removed 8 bases from V and 5 bases from J, with 10 bases in between. The germline V gene has CDR1 MDHEN and CDR2 SYDVKM. The length of the CDR3 is 12 residues. Here the CDR3 reads CASGGPNNEQFF. CDR3 coding DNA: TGTGCCAGCGGGGGACCAAACAATGAGCAGTTCTTC.

The genes are TRBV19 and TRBJ1-6; D is unresolved. The CDR3 is made up of 15 amino acids. Trimming shortened V by 6 bases and J by 5 bases, and 14 bases separated the two germline ends. Germline-derived CDR1 and CDR2 are LNHDA and SQIVND (reference sequence). The CDR3 region is CASSHNRIDNSPLHF. DNA for the CDR3: TGTGCCAGTAGCCACAATCGAATAGATAATTCACCCCTCCACTTT.

This chain links TRBV2 with TRBJ2-3, with a possible D match to TRBD1 (6 bases). Deletions cut 6 bases from V and 2 bases from J, with 12 bases between. Looked up from germline, CDR1 is SNHLY and CDR2 is FYNNEI. The CDR3 loop spans 14 amino acids. The CDR3 sequence is CASRTGRDTDTQYF. The CDR3 DNA reads TGTGCCAGCAGGACAGGAAGGGACACAGATACGCAGTATTTT. Full variable domain (outside the CDR3, taken from reference TRBV2 and TRBJ2-3): EPEVTQTPSHQVTQMGQEVILRCVPISNHLYFYWYRQILGQKVEFLVSFYNNEISEKSEIFDDQFSVERPDGSNFTLKIRSTKLEDSAMYFCASRTGRDTDTQYFGPGTRLTVL.

The chain joins TRBV19 to TRBJ2-5, with TRBD1 as a possible D gene (5 bases). The V end was cut by 0 bases, the J end by 4 bases, with 9 bases between. The CDR3 has 14 amino acids. The germline gives CDR1 LNHDA, CDR2 SQIVND (reference sequence). DNA for the CDR3: TGTGCCAGTAGTATAGAAAGGGGCGGAGAGACCCAGTACTTC. Translation: CASSIERGGETQYF.

This chain joins TRBV5-1 and TRBJ2-5; D is possibly TRBD1 (6 bases). Trimming pared 0 bases from V and 2 bases from J, leaving 8 bases between. Germline CDR1 and CDR2: SGHRS and YFSETQ. The CDR3 spans 14 residues. The DNA for the CDR3 is TGCGCCAGCAGCTTGGGGGACATACAAGAGACCCAGTACTTC. Protein: CASSLGDIQETQYF.

The V gene is TRBV25-1, the J gene TRBJ2-7; D possibly corresponds to TRBD1 (5 bases). This CDR3 comprises 12 residues. Germline V gives CDR1 MGHDK, CDR2 SYGVNS. The germline V and J ends were trimmed by 8 bases and 3 bases, with 11 bases remaining between them. CDR3 nucleotide sequence: TGTGCCAGCGGGGCGTGGGACTACGAGCAGTACTTC. Protein sequence: CASGAWDYEQYF.

V usage is TRBV5-4 and J usage is TRBJ2-1, with 9 bases matching TRBD2. The junction had 6 bases not matched to a gene; V was cut back by 5 bases and J by 0 bases. Germline V gene lookup returns CDR1 SGHNT and CDR2 YYREEE (reference sequence). The CDR3 runs 16 residues. CDR3 bases: TGTGCCAGCAGGCTCAGCGGGGGGTTCTCCTACAATGAGCAGTTCTTC. Translating it yields CASRLSGGFSYNEQFF.

The rearrangement uses TRBV11-2 and TRBJ1-3, with D possibly being TRBD1 (5 bases). The CDR3 consists of 15 residues. The germline gives CDR1 SGHAT, CDR2 FQNNGV. With 4 bases removed from V and 4 bases from J, the gap between germline ends came to 14 bases. Written as DNA, the CDR3 is TGTGCCAGCAGCTCGCTTCGGGGGTGGGGAAACACCATATATTTT. Translating gives CASSSLRGWGNTIYF.

In regard to this clone: Other DNA sequences within the sample encode an identical CDR3. V usage is TRBV5-1 and J usage is TRBJ1-3, with 7 bases lining up with TRBD1. The junction had 1 base not matched to a gene; V was cut back by 4 bases and J by 0 bases. The length of the CDR3 is 14 residues. Germline V lookup: CDR1 SGHRS, CDR2 YFSETQ. CDR3 residues: CASSPGGSGNTIYF. CDR3 bases: TGCGCCAGCAGCCCAGGGGGCTCTGGAAACACCATATATTTT.

The rearrangement uses TRBV5-1 and TRBJ2-1; 9 bases agree with TRBD2. The CDR3 is 16 amino acids. Germline V gene lookup returns CDR1 SGHRS and CDR2 YFSETQ. The V segment lost 4 bases and the J segment 4 bases; nucleotides outside the gene matches: 9. CDR3 coding DNA: TGCGCCAGCAGCCCAACAGCGGGGGGCCCTTACAATGAGCAGTTCTTC. Amino acid sequence: CASSPTAGGPYNEQFF.

The chain recombines TRBV19 with TRBJ2-1, with 11 nucleotides matching TRBD2. V trimming: 5 bases; J trimming: 1 base; junction bases outside the gene matches: 4. The CDR3 has 16 amino acids. Germline V lookup: CDR1 LNHDA, CDR2 SQIVND (reference sequence). CDR3 nucleotides: TGTGCCAGTAGTGCGGGACTAGCGGCATCCTACAATGAGCAGTTCTTC. This codes for CASSAGLAASYNEQFF.

DNA of the CDR3: TGTGCCAGCAGACTAACAGGGGTTAGCAATCAGCCCCAGCATTTT. This codes for CASRLTGVSNQPQHF. V usage is TRBV6-1 and J usage is TRBJ1-5; TRBD1 matches at 7 bases. V lost 6 bases, J lost 0 bases, and 5 bases stayed unmatched. This CDR3 is built from 15 residues. From germline, CDR1 is MNHNS and CDR2 SASEGT.

The J gene is TRBJ2-4, the V gene TRBV2; D not certain. Trimming stripped 1 base from V and 0 bases from J, with 7 bases between. This CDR3 is 15 amino acids long. Germline V gene lookup returns CDR1 SNHLY and CDR2 FYNNEI. CDR3 nucleotide sequence: TGTGCCAGCAGTGAAGAAAGGTCAGCCAAAAACATTCAGTACTTC. It is translated as CASSEERSAKNIQYF.

The J gene is TRBJ2-1, the V gene TRBV4-1; possible D gene TRBD2, 5 bases. The CDR3 totals 16 residues. Trimming removed 3 bases from V and 7 bases from J, with 19 bases in between. CDR1 and CDR2 from the germline V gene are MGHRA and YSYEKL. CDR3 sequence: CASSHGAGPRGNEQFF. CDR3 DNA: TGCGCCAGCAGCCATGGAGCCGGGCCCAGAGGGAATGAGCAGTTCTTC.

The J gene is TRBJ1-3, the V gene TRBV5-1; 11 bases match TRBD1. This CDR3 has 15 residues. Per germline, CDR1 SGHRS and CDR2 YFSETQ. Trimming at V came to 4 bases and at J to 2 bases, leaving 2 bases not matched to a gene. The DNA for the CDR3 is TGCGCCAGCAGCAAGGGACAGGGGGCTGGAAACACCATATATTTT. Protein: CASSKGQGAGNTIYF.

The chain recombines TRBV7-8 with TRBJ2-1, with 7 nucleotides matching TRBD2. The CDR3 covers 17 residues. Germline-derived CDR1 and CDR2 are SGHVS and FQNEAQ. The junction had 8 bases not matched to a gene; V was cut back by 2 bases and J by 1 base. CDR3 DNA: TGTGCCAGCAGCTTATTACCGACTAGCAGTTCCTACAATGAGCAGTTCTTC. It codes for CASSLLPTSSSYNEQFF. Full variable domain (remainder filled in from reference TRBV7-8 and TRBJ2-1): GAGVSQSPRYKVAKRGQDVALRCDPISGHVSLFWYQQALGQGPEFLTYFQNEAQLDKSGLPSDRFFAERPEGSVSTLKIQRTQQEDSAVYLCASSLLPTSSSYNEQFFGPGTRLTVL.

The chain is built from TRBV6-5 and TRBJ2-5; D is ambiguous. Germline assignment: CDR1 MNHEY and CDR2 SVGAGI. The germline V and J ends were trimmed by 6 bases and 1 base, with 12 bases remaining between them. CDR3 length: 14 residues. The CDR3 coding sequence is TGTGCCAGCAGCTCTCCTGTGGTCCAAGAGACCCAGTACTTC. It yields the protein CASSSPVVQETQYF.

This clone appeared once. J is TRBJ1-3 and V is TRBV6-1, with TRBD1 identical over 7 bases. The CDR3 has 13 residues. Germline-derived CDR1 and CDR2 are MNHNS and SASEGT. Trimming at V came to 6 bases and at J to 3 bases, leaving 2 bases not matched to a gene. The CDR3 reads CASSGDSGNTIYF. In DNA, the CDR3 is TGTGCCAGCAGCGGGGACAGTGGAAACACCATATATTTT.

This clone showed up just a few times. The gene calls are TRBV18 and TRBJ1-6; TRBD1 aligns across 7 bases. This CDR3 contains 14 residues. Losses at the gene ends were 6 bases for V and 7 bases for J; bases not matched to a gene: 6. Germline-derived CDR1 and CDR2 are KGHSH and LQKENI. CDR3 coding DNA: TGTGCCAGCTCCCGAGACAGGGTGAATTCACCCCTCCACTTT. It specifies CASSRDRVNSPLHF.

This clone was detected only a few times. The chain recombines TRBV1 with TRBJ2-4; the table's D call of TRBD2 was not tested on the DNA. TRBV1 is classified as a pseudogene. The CDR3 has 16 residues. CDR3 sequence: CTSSQVIEVFRNIQYF. The CDR3 coding sequence is TGCACCAGCAGCCAGGTAATAGAGGTGTTTAGGAACATTCAGTACTTC.

The CDR3 loop reads CASSFRQGPRTFF. DNA for the CDR3: TGTGCCAGCAGTTTTAGACAGGGGCCCCGAACTTTCTTT. The chain uses TRBV27 and TRBJ1-1; TRBD1 agrees at 8 bases. The CDR3 spans 13 residues. V trimming: 3 bases; J trimming: 12 bases; junction bases outside the gene matches: 9. Germline CDR1 is MNHEY and CDR2 is SMNVEV (reference sequence).